The 9 T cell receptor beta chains in this list originate from one sample, sequenced in a study of CD8+ T cells in alopecia areata. Sequencing templates came from extracted RNA that was reverse transcribed into cDNA. Generated by immunoSEQ multiplex PCR, the TCRdb table keeps only in-frame clones and is missing some. The table includes a few hundred thousand clones, around two fifths detected once. Treatment in this sample: oral pan-JAK inhibitor, 5-10 mg twice daily. The sequences come from CD4+ T cells sorted from blood, collected between weeks 30 and 35, from a patient treated with tofacitinib. These receptors all stem from a human donor with alopecia areata.

This clone was detected only a few times. V gene TRBV14 combines with J gene TRBJ2-4, with TRBD1 matching 7 bases. Germline loops: CDR1 SGHDN, CDR2 FVKESK. J gave up 1 base and V 5 bases, and 11 bases lay outside the gene matches. This CDR3 is built from 17 residues. CDR3 sequence reads: CASSTRQGRRAKNIQYF. The CDR3 DNA reads as TGTGCCAGCAGCACCCGACAGGGCCGGAGGGCCAAAAACATTCAGTACTTC.

This clone has just a few counts. This chain uses TRBV7-9 with TRBJ1-1; no firm D call. Germline values: CDR1 SEHNR, CDR2 FQNEAQ (reference sequence). CDR3 length: 13 amino acids. The V end was cut by 5 bases, the J end by 11 bases, with 18 bases between. CDR3 nucleotide sequence: TGTGCCAGCAGCACTTTGGGAAGGCCGAGGGCTTTCTTT. This sequence encodes CASSTLGRPRAFF.

In its sample, this clone was seen a few times. V and J are TRBV18 and TRBJ2-1, with 12 bases lining up with TRBD2. This CDR3 has 20 amino acids. J gave up 4 bases and V 0 bases, and 13 bases lay outside the gene matches. Germline V gene sequence: CDR1 KGHSH, CDR2 LQKENI. The CDR3 loop is CASSPPTSGGAPKFYNEQFF. CDR3 in DNA: TGTGCCAGCTCACCACCGACTAGCGGGGGAGCCCCAAAATTTTACAATGAGCAGTTCTTC.

The gene calls are TRBV4-2 and TRBJ2-1, with 11 positions matching TRBD1. Germline V lookup: CDR1 LGHNA, CDR2 YNFKEQ. J lost 7 bases, V lost 4 bases, and 6 bases had no gene match. The CDR3 extends over 15 amino acids. CDR3: CASSPGQGAFNEQFF. CDR3 in DNA: TGTGCCAGCAGCCCCGGACAGGGGGCGTTTAATGAGCAGTTCTTC.

The chain carries TRBV2 and TRBJ1-6, with D tentatively TRBD1 (6 bases). V was clipped by 7 bases and J by 10 bases, with 20 bases between them. Germline assignment: CDR1 SNHLY and CDR2 FYNNEI. The CDR3 covers 15 residues. Here the CDR3 reads CASKDRPEDLSPLHF. Here the CDR3 DNA reads TGTGCCAGCAAAGACAGGCCTGAGGATTTGTCACCCCTCCACTTT.

The chain combines TRBV6-5 with TRBJ1-2; D is possibly TRBD1 (6 bases). Germline CDR1 is MNHEY and CDR2 is SVGAGI. The CDR3 contains 15 residues. Trimming cost V 2 bases and J 7 bases, with 17 bases left between them. The CDR3 coding sequence is TGTGCCAGCAGTTACGATGGGGGGCGGGCAGGTGGCTACACCTTC. This gives the protein CASSYDGGRAGGYTF.

This clone was recorded a few times. The rearrangement uses TRBV4-1 and TRBJ2-7; 13 nucleotides line up with TRBD2. Germline loops: CDR1 MGHRA, CDR2 YSYEKL. This CDR3 contains 15 residues. The V and J ends lost 0 bases and 9 bases, in that order; junction bases with no gene match: 5. The CDR3 sequence: CASSQEGTSGVVQYF. CDR3 in DNA: TGCGCCAGCAGCCAAGAAGGGACTAGCGGGGTCGTGCAGTACTTC.

The chain carries TRBV6-1 and TRBJ1-5; no clear D. Germline V gives CDR1 MNHNS, CDR2 SASEGT. The CDR3 covers 17 residues. V dropped 2 bases and J dropped 3 bases, with 17 bases sitting between them. The CDR3 sequence is CASSERRDPRNNQPQHF. The CDR3 nucleotides read TGTGCCAGCAGTGAAAGGCGAGACCCTAGGAACAATCAGCCCCAGCATTTT.

This clone has a handful of counts. This chain joins TRBV19 and TRBJ2-3; a possible D gene is TRBD2 (5 bases). V lost 4 bases to trimming and J lost 3 bases, with 17 bases between them. The CDR3 has 16 residues. Per the germline V gene, CDR1 is LNHDA and CDR2 is SQIVND (reference sequence). DNA for the CDR3: TGTGCCAGTAGTACTAAGGAGGCAGGTAATACAGATACGCAGTATTTT. Protein product: CASSTKEAGNTDTQYF.